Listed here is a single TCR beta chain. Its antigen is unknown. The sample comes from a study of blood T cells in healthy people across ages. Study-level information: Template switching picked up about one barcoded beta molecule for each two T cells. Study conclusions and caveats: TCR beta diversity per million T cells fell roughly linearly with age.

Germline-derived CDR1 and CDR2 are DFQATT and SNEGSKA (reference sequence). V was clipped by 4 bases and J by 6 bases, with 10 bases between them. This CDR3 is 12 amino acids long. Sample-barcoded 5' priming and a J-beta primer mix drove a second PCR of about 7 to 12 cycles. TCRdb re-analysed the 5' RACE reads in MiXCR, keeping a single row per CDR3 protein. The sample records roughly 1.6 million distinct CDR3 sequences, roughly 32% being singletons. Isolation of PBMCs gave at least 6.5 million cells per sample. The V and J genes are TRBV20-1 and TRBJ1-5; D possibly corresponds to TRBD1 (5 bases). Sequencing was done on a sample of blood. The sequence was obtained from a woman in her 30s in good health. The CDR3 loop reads CSAKAGSQPQHF. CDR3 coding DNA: TGCAGTGCTAAAGCAGGGTCTCAGCCCCAGCATTTT.